Listed here is a single T cell receptor beta chain. The entry originates in a study of CD8+ T cells in alopecia areata. RNA extraction was followed by reverse transcription into cDNA, which acted as the sequencing template. Generated by immunoSEQ multiplex PCR, the TCRdb table keeps only in-frame clones and is missing some. This table holds some 95,000 clones, roughly two fifths found once. T lymphocytes (CD4+ and CD8+) were sorted from PBMCs. V lost 5 bases, J lost 3 bases, and 7 bases stayed unmatched. Germline V lookup: CDR1 SGHRS, CDR2 YFSETQ. The length of the CDR3 is 15 residues. The chain has TRBV5-1 and TRBJ2-3, with TRBD1 identical over 9 bases. The source material was CD4+ T cells sorted from blood. This sequence originates from a human donor with alopecia areata. The CDR3 DNA reads TGCGCCAGCAGAGGTACAGGGGGCGTAACAGATACGCAGTATTTT. Translating gives CASRGTGGVTDTQYF.